This T cell receptor (beta chain) was observed in a study of blood T cells in healthy people across ages. V was shortened by 1 base and J by 8 bases, with 11 bases between the two germline ends. Germline loops: CDR1 SEHNR, CDR2 FQNEAQ (reference sequence). This CDR3 has 14 residues. Next came a second PCR, run for about 6 to 11 cycles, which used a sample-barcoded 5' primer along with a J-beta primer mix. One entry per CDR3 protein results from TCRdb running MiXCR on the 5' RACE reads. Here the sample spans approximately 800,000 distinct CDR3 sequences, 58% being singletons. The chain combines TRBV7-9 with TRBJ1-4, with D uncertain. The sample taken for sequencing was blood. The clonotype originates from a man aged 25 to 40 in good health. CDR3 nucleotide sequence: TGTGCCAGCAGCTTAGACCCCCGGGGAGAAAAACTGTTTTTT. Encoded protein: CASSLDPRGEKLFF.